This T cell receptor (beta chain) was retrieved from a study of blood T cells in healthy people across ages. The table lists this clonotype with a few counts. A sample-barcoded 5' primer and a J-beta primer mix were used in a second PCR of roughly 6 to 11 cycles. Each CDR3 protein gets one entry after TCRdb re-called the 5' RACE reads with MiXCR. The table shows just under 900,000 distinct CDR3 sequences, with around 28% occurring only once. Germline V gives CDR1 MNHNS, CDR2 SASEGT. This CDR3 region has 15 residues. V shed 7 bases and J 4 bases; nucleotides not matched to a gene: 10. The rearrangement links TRBV6-1 to TRBJ1-5; 7 bases agree with TRBD1. Sample: blood. This receptor was obtained from an elderly woman in good health. The CDR3 DNA sequence: TGTGCCAGCACCGAGACAGGGATAGCAAATCAGCCCCAGCATTTT. Its translation is CASTETGIANQPQHF.